This T cell receptor beta chain is drawn from a study of vaccination effects on CD4 cells after COVID-19. Broader study findings: Convalescents' spike-reactive clones after vaccination were mainly made up of new clones that the vaccine induced.

Data came from immunoSEQ multiplex PCR; TCRdb stores just in-frame clones and leaves some out. This table holds about 40,000 clones, around 75% found once. Turning to this clone: Its target is unknown.

CDR3 length: 14 residues. With 1 base removed from V and 8 bases from J, the gap between germline ends came to 14 bases. Germline-derived CDR1 and CDR2 are SGHTA and FQGNSA. The ViraFEST assay expanded antigen-specific CD4+ T cells with viral peptide pools before sequencing. A roughly 10-day culture period preceded the isolation of CD4+ T cells. SARS-CoV-2 infected the person between March and December 2020, as confirmed by PCR. The sequence was obtained from a human donor who had a prior SARS-CoV-2 infection. The chain employs TRBV7-2 and TRBJ1-2; D is perhaps TRBD1 (6 bases). Sequenced here: CD4+ T cells from PBMCs cultured with a peptide pool, sampled before COVID-19 vaccination. The CDR3 sequence is CASSLVGGAGGYTF. DNA of the CDR3: TGTGCCAGCAGCTTAGTTGGGGGGGCCGGAGGCTACACCTTC.